The 14 T cell receptor beta chains below come from one sample, sequenced in a study of vaccination effects on CD4 cells after COVID-19. The assay was immunoSEQ multiplex PCR, and TCRdb's table has in-frame clones only and misses some. This table holds about 23,000 clones, roughly four fifths found once. These receptors' targets are unknown. CD4+ T cells specific for antigen were expanded with viral peptide pools by the ViraFEST assay before sequencing. Following a 10-day culture, CD4+ T cells were purified. Previously uninfected by SARS-CoV-2, the vaccine recipients also showed negative nucleocapsid antibodies. Specimen: CD4+ T cells from PBMCs cultured with SARS-CoV-2 spike peptides, collected before COVID-19 vaccination. The receptors stem from a human donor who received a COVID-19 vaccine.

The J gene is TRBJ2-7, the V gene TRBV11-2; perhaps TRBD1 as D (6 bases). CDR1 is SGHAT, CDR2 FQNNGV, per germline. With 3 bases removed from V and 0 bases from J, the gap between germline ends came to 15 bases. There are 16 residues in the CDR3. The CDR3 protein is CASSFLRGNHSYEQYF. The CDR3 DNA reads TGTGCCAGCAGCTTCCTGAGGGGGAACCACTCCTACGAGCAGTACTTC.

The genes are TRBV6-5 and TRBJ1-4; a weak D match, TRBD1 (6 bases). Germline CDR1 and CDR2: MNHEY and SVGAGI. V lost 6 bases and J 3 bases, leaving 14 bases between the germline ends. The CDR3 has 15 residues. The CDR3 here is CASRKYRVANEKLFF. As DNA, the CDR3 is TGTGCCAGCAGAAAATACAGGGTAGCTAATGAAAAACTGTTTTTT.

This clone was counted a single time. J is TRBJ2-6 and V is TRBV7-9; 8 bases map to TRBD1. The CDR3 length is 17 residues. Germline CDR1 SEHNR, CDR2 FQNEAQ (reference sequence). V was clipped by 6 bases and J by 1 base; unmatched bases: 8. CDR3 nucleotides: TGTGCCAGCAGAGGACGGGACAGGACATCTGGGGCCAACGTCCTGACTTTC. Protein product: CASRGRDRTSGANVLTF.

The genes are TRBV20-1 and TRBJ2-1; a possible D gene is TRBD2 (5 bases). This CDR3 is built from 13 residues. Germline V gene sequence: CDR1 DFQATT, CDR2 SNEGSKA (reference sequence). Trimming took 3 bases from V and 9 from J, leaving 15 bases between them. The CDR3 spells CSASGLAAGEQFF. The CDR3 DNA follows: TGCAGTGCTAGTGGGCTAGCCGCGGGTGAGCAGTTCTTC.

The J gene is TRBJ1-1, the V gene TRBV7-2; tentatively, D is TRBD1 (6 bases). Germline CDR1 and CDR2: SGHTA and FQGNSA. The CDR3 consists of 14 residues. Trimming took 2 bases from V and 2 from J, leaving 9 bases between them. The CDR3 loop is CASSLRQANTEAFF. In DNA form, the CDR3 reads TGTGCCAGCAGCTTACGACAGGCCAACACTGAAGCTTTCTTT.

This clone has more than one count but fewer than ten. The V and J genes are TRBV10-3 and TRBJ2-2, with 11 bases identical to TRBD2. This CDR3 spans 20 amino acids. Per germline, CDR1 ENHRY and CDR2 SYGVKD. The trim removed 2 bases at V and 5 bases at J, leaving 16 bases unmatched. The CDR3 reads CAISEPPATSGSYHTGELFF. The DNA for the CDR3 is TGTGCCATCAGTGAGCCCCCCGCCACTAGCGGGAGTTACCATACCGGGGAGCTGTTTTTT.

The genes are TRBV5-5 and TRBJ2-7; a possible D gene is TRBD1 (5 bases). Germline V CDR1 and CDR2: SGHKS, YYEKEE (reference sequence). The CDR3 loop spans 13 amino acids. Trimming cost V 2 bases and J 0 bases, with 6 bases left between them. DNA for the CDR3: TGTGCCAGCAGCTTCGACAGCTCCTACGAGCAGTACTTC. Encoded protein: CASSFDSSYEQYF.

The chain couples TRBV18 to TRBJ2-2; D is possibly TRBD1 (6 bases). V was pared by 8 bases and J by 3 bases, with 7 bases between. The germline V gene encodes CDR1 KGHSH and CDR2 LQKENI. The CDR3 extends over 12 amino acids. CDR3 loop: CASRQDTGELFF. In nucleotides, the CDR3 is TGTGCCAGCAGACAGGACACCGGGGAGCTGTTTTTT.

The gene calls are TRBV29-1 and TRBJ2-7, with D tentatively TRBD1 (5 bases). Germline V gene lookup returns CDR1 SQVTM and CDR2 ANQGSEA. This CDR3 comprises 14 residues. V was pared by 4 bases and J by 0 bases, with 13 bases between. This CDR3 reads CSVGKGSGSYEQYF. The CDR3 DNA sequence: TGCAGCGTTGGGAAGGGGTCCGGCTCCTACGAGCAGTACTTC.

The chain carries TRBV29-1 and TRBJ2-7; possible D gene TRBD1, 5 bases. V lost 6 bases to trimming and J lost 6 bases, with 15 bases between them. The CDR3 sequence is 12 residues long. CDR1 is SQVTM, CDR2 ANQGSEA, per germline. CDR3: CSVEPRQGEQYF. The DNA of the CDR3 is TGCAGCGTCGAACCCAGGCAGGGCGAGCAGTACTTC.

The chain recombines TRBV5-1 with TRBJ2-3, with TRBD1 as a possible D gene (5 bases). Trimming cost V 1 base and J 2 bases, with 11 bases left between them. The CDR3 loop spans 15 amino acids. Germline V CDR1 and CDR2: SGHRS, YFSETQ. For the CDR3, the DNA is TGCGCCAGCAGCTTGCGAGACAGTATCACAGATACGCAGTATTTT. This gives the protein CASSLRDSITDTQYF.

The count of this clone is one. The V gene is TRBV24-1, the J gene TRBJ2-1; D unresolved. Per the germline V gene, CDR1 is KGHDR and CDR2 is SFDVKD. V dropped 3 bases and J dropped 0 bases, with 8 bases sitting between them. CDR3 length: 15 amino acids. The CDR3 coding sequence is TGTGCCACCAGTGATCCCGGTATCTCCTACAATGAGCAGTTCTTC. The encoded protein is CATSDPGISYNEQFF.

This clone was recorded a few times. The chain carries TRBV19 and TRBJ1-2; 10 bases agree with TRBD1. Trimming took 5 bases from V and 4 from J; bases not matched to a gene: 4. This CDR3 region has 14 residues. Germline V gene lookup returns CDR1 LNHDA and CDR2 SQIVND (reference sequence). CDR3 amino acids: CASSGDRGLYGYTF. In DNA, the CDR3 is TGTGCCAGTAGTGGGGACAGGGGACTCTATGGCTACACCTTC.

This clone was counted only a few times. The CDR3 region is CTTRGVGTEAFF. DNA of the CDR3: TGCACGACTCGGGGGGTCGGCACTGAAGCTTTCTTT. The genes are TRBV29-1 and TRBJ1-1; TRBD1 might be the D (5 bases). The CDR3 has 12 residues. Germline CDR1 reads SQVTM; CDR2 reads ANQGSEA.